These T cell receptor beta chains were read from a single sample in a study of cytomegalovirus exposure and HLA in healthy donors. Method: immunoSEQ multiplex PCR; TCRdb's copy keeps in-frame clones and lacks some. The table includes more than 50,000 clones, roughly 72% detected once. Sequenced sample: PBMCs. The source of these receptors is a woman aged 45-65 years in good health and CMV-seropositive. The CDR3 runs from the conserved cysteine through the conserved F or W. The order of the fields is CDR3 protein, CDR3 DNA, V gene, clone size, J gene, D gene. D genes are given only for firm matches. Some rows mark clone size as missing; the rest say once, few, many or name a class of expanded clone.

CDR3aa: CATSRDRTQGGAIGELFF; CDR3nt: TGTGCCACCAGCAGAGATCGCACTCAAGGTGGGGCAATCGGGGAGCTGTTTTTT; v_gene: TRBV15; abundance: .; j_gene: TRBJ2-2; d_gene: .
CDR3aa: CASSLVGGLLESGYTF; CDR3nt: TGCGCCAGCAGCTTGGTGGGTGGACTCCTTGAATCAGGCTACACCTTC; v_gene: TRBV5-1; abundance: .; j_gene: TRBJ1-2; d_gene: .
CDR3aa: CASSLAGAEAFF; CDR3nt: TGTGCCAGCAGTTTGGCGGGGGCTGAAGCTTTCTTT; v_gene: TRBV28; abundance: .; j_gene: TRBJ1-1; d_gene: .
CDR3aa: CASSVSNRGERGYTF; CDR3nt: TGTGCCAGCAGCGTATCCAACAGGGGGGAAAGAGGCTACACCTTC; v_gene: TRBV9; abundance: .; j_gene: TRBJ1-2; d_gene: TRBD1
CDR3aa: CASSPRELSYGYTF; CDR3nt: TGTGCCAGCAGCCCCCGGGAACTTAGCTATGGCTACACCTTC; v_gene: TRBV5-4; abundance: .; j_gene: TRBJ1-2; d_gene: .
CDR3aa: CASMASGSRDTQYF; CDR3nt: TGTGCCAGCATGGCTAGCGGGAGTAGAGATACGCAGTATTTT; v_gene: TRBV28; abundance: .; j_gene: TRBJ2-3; d_gene: TRBD2
CDR3aa: CASSQAHRLARTGEQYF; CDR3nt: TGCGCCAGCAGCCAAGCTCATCGACTAGCGAGAACGGGAGAGCAGTACTTC; v_gene: TRBV4-1; abundance: .; j_gene: TRBJ2-7; d_gene: TRBD2
CDR3aa: CSVLRRGRENEQFF; CDR3nt: TGCAGCGTCCTCCGGAGGGGACGGGAAAATGAGCAGTTCTTC; v_gene: TRBV29-1; abundance: once; j_gene: TRBJ2-1; d_gene: .
CDR3aa: CASRLTGDRRGTDTQYF; CDR3nt: TGTGCCAGCAGACTAACAGGGGATAGAAGGGGCACAGATACGCAGTATTTT; v_gene: TRBV28; abundance: once; j_gene: TRBJ2-3; d_gene: TRBD1
CDR3aa: CASSSSGGLRETQYF; CDR3nt: TGTGCCAGCAGCTCCTCAGGGGGGCTACGGGAGACCCAGTACTTC; v_gene: TRBV11-1; abundance: .; j_gene: TRBJ2-5; d_gene: .
CDR3aa: CASSTSTGGYGYTF; CDR3nt: TGTGCCAGTAGTACATCGACAGGGGGTTATGGCTACACCTTC; v_gene: TRBV19; abundance: once; j_gene: TRBJ1-2; d_gene: TRBD1
CDR3aa: CASSVDNFERPYF; CDR3nt: TGCGCCAGCAGCGTAGACAATTTTGAGAGACCGTACTTC; v_gene: TRBV5-1; abundance: .; j_gene: TRBJ2-7; d_gene: .
CDR3aa: CASSPSGTSYEQYF; CDR3nt: TGTGCCAGCAGCCCCAGCGGGACTTCCTACGAGCAGTACTTC; v_gene: TRBV4-2; abundance: .; j_gene: TRBJ2-7; d_gene: TRBD2
CDR3aa: CATRLAGGLDTQYF; CDR3nt: TGTGCCACCCGACTAGCGGGGGGTCTAGATACGCAGTATTTT; v_gene: TRBV7-9; abundance: .; j_gene: TRBJ2-3; d_gene: TRBD2
CDR3aa: CATSRGVSGPRTDTQYF; CDR3nt: TGTGCCACCAGCAGAGGGGTTAGCGGGCCCCGCACAGATACGCAGTATTTT; v_gene: TRBV15; abundance: .; j_gene: TRBJ2-3; d_gene: TRBD2
CDR3aa: CASRRTSWEQYF; CDR3nt: TGTGCCAGCAGGCGTACCTCTTGGGAGCAGTACTTC; v_gene: TRBV2; abundance: once; j_gene: TRBJ2-7; d_gene: .
CDR3aa: CASSSGGPGRSYEQYF; CDR3nt: TGTGCCAGCAGCTCGGGGGGTCCCGGGCGCTCCTACGAGCAGTACTTC; v_gene: TRBV5-4; abundance: .; j_gene: TRBJ2-7; d_gene: TRBD2
CDR3aa: CASSQGLGQGTYEQYF; CDR3nt: TGTGCCAGCAGCCAAGGCTTGGGACAGGGGACCTACGAGCAGTACTTC; v_gene: TRBV4-2; abundance: once; j_gene: TRBJ2-7; d_gene: TRBD1
CDR3aa: CASSVDGRLYNEQFF; CDR3nt: TGTGCCAGCAGCGTAGATGGCAGGCTCTACAATGAGCAGTTCTTC; v_gene: TRBV9; abundance: .; j_gene: TRBJ2-1; d_gene: .
CDR3aa: CASSPGTGNSYEQYF; CDR3nt: TGTGCCAGCAGTCCCGGGACAGGCAACTCCTACGAGCAGTACTTC; v_gene: TRBV2; abundance: .; j_gene: TRBJ2-7; d_gene: TRBD1
CDR3aa: CASSQDGGSYGYTF; CDR3nt: TGCGCCAGCAGCCAAGATGGAGGGAGCTATGGCTACACCTTC; v_gene: TRBV4-3; abundance: .; j_gene: TRBJ1-2; d_gene: .
CDR3aa: CATSSERGNGYTF; CDR3nt: TGTGCCACCAGCAGTGAACGAGGGAACGGCTACACCTTC; v_gene: TRBV15; abundance: .; j_gene: TRBJ1-2; d_gene: .
CDR3aa: CASSVAPSGRETQYF; CDR3nt: TGTGCCAGCAGCGTAGCCCCTAGCGGGAGAGAGACCCAGTACTTC; v_gene: TRBV9; abundance: .; j_gene: TRBJ2-5; d_gene: TRBD2
CDR3aa: CATLAPGQGFPVGELFF; CDR3nt: TGTGCCACTCTCGCCCCAGGGCAGGGTTTCCCCGTTGGGGAGCTGTTTTTT; v_gene: TRBV19; abundance: once; j_gene: TRBJ2-2; d_gene: .
CDR3aa: CASTTQGGNQPQHF; CDR3nt: TGTGCCAGCACCACGCAGGGAGGGAATCAGCCCCAGCATTTT; v_gene: TRBV2; abundance: .; j_gene: TRBJ1-5; d_gene: .